One and the same sample provided the 22 T cell receptor beta chains below, sequenced in a study of OX40 agonist ivuxolimab in advanced cancers. Clones were sequenced by immunoSEQ multiplex PCR, and TCRdb holds only the in-frame ones, with some missing. The data show 15,000 to 20,000 clones, about 86% seen once. This material consisted of CD4+ or CD8+ T cells sorted from blood, taken in a trial of the OX40 agonist ivuxolimab. Every receptor here comes from an adult with an advanced solid tumor such as melanoma, head and neck, liver or kidney cancer.

The chain joins TRBV7-6 to TRBJ1-5, with 9 bases fitting TRBD1. The CDR3 is made up of 15 amino acids. Germline trimming cut 0 bases from V and 5 bases from J; bases unmatched to any gene: 2. Germline CDR1 reads SGHVS; CDR2 reads FNYEAQ. CDR3 sequence: CASSLADRGDQPQHF. The CDR3 DNA reads as TGTGCCAGCAGCTTAGCCGACAGGGGGGATCAGCCCCAGCATTTT. The full variable domain, in which reference TRBV7-6 and TRBJ1-5 provide the parts outside the CDR3, is GAGVSQSPRYKVTKRGQDVALRCDPISGHVSLYWYRQALGQGPEFLTYFNYEAQQDKSGLPNDRFSAERPEGSISTLTIQRTEQRDSAMYRCASSLADRGDQPQHFGDGTRLSIL.

This clone was picked up one time. In DNA, the CDR3 is TGTGCCAGCTCACCTAGCCAGACAGCTAACTATGGCTACACCTTC. Translated: CASSPSQTANYGYTF. The chain carries TRBV18 and TRBJ1-2, with D possibly being TRBD1 (5 bases). The V gene lost 3 bases and the J gene lost 0 bases, with 11 bases spanning the gap. The CDR3 spans 15 residues. Germline V lookup: CDR1 KGHSH, CDR2 LQKENI.

The J gene is TRBJ1-5, the V gene TRBV4-1; tentatively, D is TRBD1 (5 bases). V lost 1 base and J lost 7, with 8 bases in between. Germline V gene data show CDR1 as MGHRA and CDR2 as YSYEKL. This CDR3 contains 13 residues. As DNA, the CDR3 is TGCGCCAGCAGCCAAGGGAGGGGACAGCCCCAGCATTTT. Its translation: CASSQGRGQPQHF.

The rearrangement links TRBV10-2 to TRBJ2-5, with D unclear. CDR3 size: 13 residues. Germline-derived CDR1 and CDR2 are WSHSY and SAAADI. Trimming took 3 bases from V and 5 from J, leaving 10 bases between them. The DNA for the CDR3 is TGCGCCAGCAGTGAAATGGGTGGGGAGACCCAGTACTTC. The encoded protein is CASSEMGGETQYF.

The count of this clone is one. The chain has TRBV4-2 and TRBJ2-1; 11 bases agree with TRBD1. V lost 3 bases to trimming and J lost 6 bases; unmatched junction nucleotides: 4. The CDR3 has 15 amino acids. Germline CDR1 reads LGHNA; CDR2 reads YNFKEQ. This CDR3 is CASSQGGTGGNEQFF. The CDR3 DNA reads as TGTGCCAGCAGCCAGGGTGGGACAGGGGGCAATGAGCAGTTCTTC.

As regards this clone: Being one base from a much bigger clone, this may be a read error. The J gene is TRBJ2-5, the V gene TRBV11-2; D is uncertain. With the DNA end fitting TRBJ2-7 better, the J assignment may be wrong. CDR3 length: 13 residues. In germline, CDR1 is SGHAT, CDR2 FQNNGV. The CDR3: CASSLDREYEQYF. The CDR3 coding sequence is TGTGCCAGCAGCTTAGACAGAGAGTACGAGCAGTACTTC.

The chain uses TRBV19 and TRBJ1-2, with TRBD1 matching over 8 bases. CDR3 length equals 13 residues. Germline CDR1 reads LNHDA; CDR2 reads SQIVND (reference sequence). J gave up 7 bases and V 11 bases, and 12 bases lay outside the gene matches. The CDR3 bases are TGTGCCGGCAGTATAGCACAGGGGGTTGGCTACACCTTC. This codes for CAGSIAQGVGYTF. The whole variable domain, filled in from reference TRBV19 and TRBJ1-2, reads DGGITQSPKYLFRKEGQNVTLSCEQNLNHDAMYWYRQDPGQGLRLIYYSQIVNDFQKGDIAEGYSVSREKKESFPLTVTSAQKNPTAFYLCAGSIAQGVGYTFGSGTRLTVV.

This chain links TRBV6-5 with TRBJ2-2, with D tentatively TRBD1 (5 bases). Germline V gene data show CDR1 as MNHEY and CDR2 as SVGAGI. This CDR3 has 13 amino acids. Trimming pared 3 bases from V and 7 bases from J, leaving 9 bases between. The CDR3: CASSYLTGGELFF. The CDR3 bases are TGTGCCAGCAGTTATCTCACAGGCGGGGAGCTGTTTTTT.

The chain joins TRBV2 to TRBJ1-2; 12 nucleotides agree with TRBD1. This CDR3 spans 15 amino acids. The J segment lost 4 bases and the V segment lost 5 bases, leaving 5 bases of the junction unmatched. CDR1 and CDR2 from the germline V gene are SNHLY and FYNNEI. The CDR3 loop reads CASSQGTGGAYGYTF. The CDR3 DNA follows: TGTGCCAGCAGTCAAGGGACAGGGGGCGCCTATGGCTACACCTTC.

V is TRBV28 and J is TRBJ2-3, with 8 bases matching TRBD2. The CDR3 length is 15 residues. Germline CDR1 reads MDHEN; CDR2 reads SYDVKM. V shed 6 bases and J 1 base; nucleotides not matched to a gene: 6. The chain's CDR3 is CASSWTSRRTDTQYF. The DNA for the CDR3 is TGTGCCAGCAGCTGGACTAGCAGACGCACAGATACGCAGTATTTT. The full variable domain, rest sourced from reference TRBV28 and TRBJ2-3, is DVKVTQSSRYLVKRTGEKVFLECVQDMDHENMFWYRQDPGLGLRLIYFSYDVKMKEKGDIPEGYSVSREKKERFSLILESASTNQTSMYLCASSWTSRRTDTQYFGPGTRLTVL.

The rearrangement uses TRBV7-2 and TRBJ2-2, with D possibly TRBD2 on 6 matching bases. Trimming stripped 2 bases from V and 4 bases from J, with 14 bases between. The CDR3 runs to 16 residues. Germline V CDR1 and CDR2: SGHTA, FQGNSA. CDR3 in amino acids: CASSLQSGGGTGELFF. CDR3 nucleotide sequence: TGTGCCAGCAGCTTACAATCCGGGGGTGGCACCGGGGAGCTGTTTTTT.

The rearrangement links TRBV4-1 to TRBJ1-2; no clear D. Germline V gene lookup returns CDR1 MGHRA and CDR2 YSYEKL. The CDR3 extends over 14 amino acids. Trimming left V 5 bases short and J 4 bases short, with 14 bases between. CDR3 DNA: TGCGCCAGCAGCTCCATTGGTTGGGGCTATGGCTACACCTTC. The encoded protein is CASSSIGWGYGYTF.

The genes are TRBV4-3 and TRBJ1-1, with D possibly matching TRBD1 (6 bases). This CDR3 has 16 residues. Germline V gene sequence: CDR1 LGHNA, CDR2 YSLEER. V dropped 1 base and J dropped 2 bases, with 14 bases sitting between them. CDR3 in DNA: TGCGCCAGCAGCCAAGTTCTGAGGGGGGCAAACACTGAAGCTTTCTTT. Its translation: CASSQVLRGANTEAFF.

The chain is built from TRBV25-1 and TRBJ2-1; 8 bases are a match to TRBD2. The trim removed 3 bases at V and 2 bases at J, leaving 12 bases unmatched. The CDR3 is made up of 18 amino acids. Germline V gene data show CDR1 as MGHDK and CDR2 as SYGVNS. The CDR3 loop is CASSDQGPTGGPYNEQFF. The CDR3 nucleotides read TGTGCCAGCAGTGACCAAGGCCCGACGGGAGGGCCCTACAATGAGCAGTTCTTC.

The chain links TRBV5-4 to TRBJ2-2; 12 nucleotides align to TRBD2. CDR1 and CDR2 from the germline V gene are SGHNT and YYREEE (reference sequence). The CDR3 spans 17 residues. Trimming at V came to 0 bases and at J to 6 bases, leaving 6 bases not matched to a gene. CDR3: CASSLGPLAGGAGELFF. CDR3 coding DNA: TGTGCCAGCAGCTTGGGGCCACTAGCGGGGGGTGCCGGGGAGCTGTTTTTT.

This chain links TRBV7-9 with TRBJ2-5; 14 bases are shared with TRBD2. CDR3 length: 16 residues. The V gene's germline CDR1 is SEHNR and CDR2 FQNEAQ (reference sequence). The J segment lost 2 bases and the V segment lost 5 bases, leaving 4 bases of the junction unmatched. The CDR3 DNA sequence: TGTGCCAGCAGCCTCCGACTAGCGGGGGGGCAAGAGACCCAGTACTTC. Amino acid sequence: CASSLRLAGGQETQYF.

This chain connects TRBV11-2 to TRBJ1-2; possibly TRBD1 for D (5 bases). This CDR3 contains 14 residues. Germline-derived CDR1 and CDR2 are SGHAT and FQNNGV. The germline V and J ends were trimmed by 5 bases and 2 bases, with 12 bases remaining between them. The CDR3 protein is CASSPGWTNYGYTF. CDR3 DNA: TGTGCCAGCAGCCCGGGGTGGACAAACTATGGCTACACCTTC.

This clone rates as medium-sized (0.01 to 0.1%). The chain couples TRBV13 to TRBJ2-2, with TRBD2 matching 8 bases. After removal of 1 base from V and 2 bases from J, the junction contained 3 bases not matched to a gene. Germline loops: CDR1 PRHDT, CDR2 FYEKMQ (reference sequence). The CDR3 is 16 amino acids. CDR3 sequence reads: CASSLVSGGNTGELFF. The CDR3 bases are TGTGCCAGCAGCTTAGTCAGCGGGGGTAACACCGGGGAGCTGTTTTTT.

The rearrangement joins TRBV2 to TRBJ2-2; D unclear. The CDR3 extends over 15 amino acids. Trimming shortened V by 3 bases and J by 2 bases, and 10 bases separated the two germline ends. CDR1 and CDR2 from the germline V gene are SNHLY and FYNNEI. The CDR3 sequence is CASSETRANTGELFF. The CDR3 nucleotides read TGTGCCAGCAGTGAGACAAGGGCCAACACCGGGGAGCTGTTTTTT.

This sequence joins TRBV4-1 and TRBJ2-7; 7 nucleotides align to TRBD1. V gave up 2 bases and J gave up 1 base; unmatched junction bases: 11. Germline CDR1 is MGHRA and CDR2 is YSYEKL. The CDR3 has 17 amino acids. The CDR3 DNA reads TGCGCCAGCAGCCAAAAGGGGGCGACAGGTTCTTCCTACGAGCAGTACTTC. Amino acid sequence: CASSQKGATGSSYEQYF.

This clone was found a few times. The chain couples TRBV7-9 to TRBJ1-5; no clear D gene. This CDR3 has 14 residues. In germline, CDR1 is SEHNR, CDR2 FQNEAQ (reference sequence). Trimming shortened V by 5 bases and J by 7 bases, and 15 bases separated the two germline ends. The CDR3: CASSLESSQQPQHF. Here the CDR3 DNA reads TGTGCCAGCAGCCTGGAGTCCTCTCAACAGCCCCAGCATTTT.

This clone was observed a handful of times. V usage is TRBV11-2 and J usage is TRBJ1-2; a weak D match, TRBD1 (5 bases). The CDR3 runs to 15 residues. The V and J ends lost 4 bases and 4 bases respectively, with 16 bases between them. CDR1 SGHAT and CDR2 FQNNGV come from the germline V gene. The CDR3 is CASSSKWRGSYGYTF. In DNA form, the CDR3 reads TGTGCCAGCAGCTCCAAATGGAGGGGATCCTATGGCTACACCTTC. The full variable domain, with the rest looked up from reference TRBV11-2 and TRBJ1-2, is EAGVAQSPRYKIIEKRQSVAFWCNPISGHATLYWYQQILGQGPKLLIQFQNNGVVDDSQLPKDRFSAERLKGVDSTLKIQPAKLEDSAVYLCASSSKWRGSYGYTFGSGTRLTVV.